Listed below are T cell receptor beta chains from one sample, sequenced in a study of blood T cell repertoires in COVID-19. The method was immunoSEQ multiplex PCR; TCRdb's version includes in-frame clones alone and lacks a portion of them. This sample has over 300,000 clones, with 85% to 90% found just once. Sequenced material: PBMCs or T cells enriched from blood (not recorded which). The receptor set was obtained from a woman in her twenties or thirties with acute COVID-19. Each CDR3 is given with its conserved first and last residue. The D gene is left open where the match is weak. Size values are once, few and many counts, or a class for expanded clones, and some rows have none.

TRBJ2-1 | . | TRBD2 | TRBV19 | CASRTPLGGGAGDEQFF | TGTGCCAGTAGGACCCCCCTAGGCGGGGGGGCTGGGGATGAGCAGTTCTTC
TRBJ2-2 | . | . | TRBV9 | CASSEGTGELFF | TGTGCCAGCAGCGAGGGGACCGGGGAGCTGTTTTTT
TRBJ2-3 | . | TRBD2 | TRBV29-1 | CSAEGLSSGSTDTQYF | TGCAGCGCAGAGGGGTTATCTAGCGGTAGCACAGATACGCAGTATTTT
TRBJ1-1 | once | . | TRBV7-8 | CASSPRQKNTEAFF | TGTGCCAGCAGCCCTCGACAGAAGAACACTGAAGCTTTCTTT
TRBJ2-1 | . | TRBD2 | TRBV20-1 | CSASVPQWGLAGPEQFF | TGCAGTGCTAGTGTTCCCCAGTGGGGACTAGCGGGGCCGGAGCAGTTCTTC
TRBJ1-6 | . | TRBD1 | TRBV9 | CASSVGTGANSPLHF | TGTGCCAGCAGCGTTGGGACAGGGGCTAATTCACCCCTCCACTTT
TRBJ2-7 | . | TRBD1 | TRBV28 | CASSFRDRGYEQYF | TGTGCCAGCAGTTTTCGGGACAGGGGTTACGAGCAGTACTTC
TRBJ2-7 | . | . | TRBV3-1/TRBV3-2 | CASSPGYSYEQYF | TGTGCCAGCAGCCCAGGGTACTCCTACGAGCAGTACTTC
TRBJ2-1 | once | TRBD1 | TRBV30 | CAWSRDRGLGEQFF | TGTGCCTGGAGTAGAGACAGGGGGCTCGGTGAGCAGTTCTTC
TRBJ1-4 | . | . | TRBV3-1/TRBV3-2 | CASSPRGVSRGEKLFF | TGTGCCAGCAGCCCAAGAGGTGTCTCTAGGGGTGAAAAACTGTTTTTT
TRBJ2-7 | . | TRBD1 | TRBV18 | CASSPLTGSSVGEQYF | TGTGCCAGCTCACCATTGACAGGGAGCTCCGTTGGCGAGCAGTACTTC
TRBJ1-2 | . | TRBD1 | TRBV18 | CASSPPQGLYGYTF | TGTGCCAGCTCACCACCACAGGGGCTCTATGGCTACACCTTC
TRBJ1-3 | once | . | TRBV5-6 | CASSLRGHTIYF | TGTGCCAGCAGCTTGAGGGGCCACACCATATATTTT
TRBJ1-1 | . | . | TRBV7-3 | CASSLKPWRGFGTEAFF | TGTGCCAGCAGCTTAAAACCGTGGCGCGGCTTTGGCACTGAAGCTTTCTTT
TRBJ1-5 | . | . | TRBV11-2 | CASSLNTGGSQPQHF | TGTGCCAGCAGCTTAAACACAGGCGGGAGTCAGCCCCAGCATTTT
TRBJ1-2 | . | TRBD1 | TRBV5-6 | CASSFGTGLSGYTF | TGTGCCAGCAGCTTTGGGACAGGGCTTAGTGGCTACACCTTC
TRBJ1-2 | . | TRBD1 | TRBV18 | CASSPRTGGADGYTF | TGTGCCAGCTCACCGCGGACAGGGGGCGCAGATGGCTACACCTTC
TRBJ2-2 | . | TRBD1 | TRBV11-2 | CASSPETGGDTGELFF | TGTGCCAGCAGCCCTGAAACAGGGGGTGACACCGGGGAGCTGTTTTTT
TRBJ2-1 | . | . | TRBV3-1/TRBV3-2 | CASSNVRGHNEQFF | TGTGCCAGCAGTAACGTTAGGGGCCACAATGAGCAGTTCTTC
TRBJ1-4 | once | . | TRBV2 | CASSEVLPGNEKLFF | TGTGCCAGCAGTGAAGTTTTACCAGGGAATGAAAAACTGTTTTTT
TRBJ1-1 | . | TRBD1 | TRBV7-3 | CASSWDRATEAFF | TGTGCCAGCAGCTGGGACAGGGCGACTGAAGCTTTCTTT
TRBJ1-1 | . | . | TRBV10-3 | CAISELEARDTEAFF | TGTGCCATCAGTGAGTTGGAGGCGCGGGACACTGAAGCTTTCTTT
TRBJ2-1 | . | TRBD1 | TRBV6-5 | CASRATGVIYNEQFF | TGTGCCAGCAGAGCGACAGGGGTGATCTACAATGAGCAGTTCTTC
TRBJ2-3 | . | TRBD2 | TRBV7-2 | CASGPSGYTDTQYF | TGTGCCAGCGGCCCTAGCGGGTACACAGATACGCAGTATTTT
TRBJ2-2 | . | . | TRBV6-2/TRBV6-3 | CASSYTLRAGELFF | .
TRBJ2-1 | . | TRBD2 | TRBV10-1 | CASSDSGGKDNEQFF | TGCGCCAGCAGCGATAGCGGGGGGAAGGACAATGAGCAGTTCTTC
TRBJ1-1 | . | . | TRBV18 | CASSPWNTEAFF | TGTGCCAGCTCACCCTGGAACACTGAAGCTTTCTTT
TRBJ2-1 | . | TRBD2 | TRBV5-4 | CASSLVAGDYNEQFF | TGTGCCAGCAGCTTGGTAGCGGGGGACTACAATGAGCAGTTCTTC
TRBJ1-5 | . | TRBD1 | TRBV11-2 | CASSPRQGSYSNQPQHF | TGTGCCAGCAGCCCAAGACAGGGAAGTTATAGCAATCAGCCCCAGCATTTT
TRBJ2-5 | . | TRBD2 | TRBV5-1 | CASSLVGAGGHETQYF | TGCGCCAGCAGCTTGGTTGGTGCGGGGGGGCATGAGACCCAGTACTTC
TRBJ1-1 | . | . | TRBV27 | CASSFRGNPEAFF | TGTGCCAGCAGTTTTCGGGGGAATCCTGAAGCTTTCTTT
TRBJ1-2 | once | . | TRBV4-1 | CASSQVASNYGYTF | TGCGCCAGCAGCCAAGTGGCCTCTAACTATGGCTACACCTTC
TRBJ1-2 | . | . | TRBV3-1/TRBV3-2 | CASSQDTARGGSGYTF | TGTGCCAGCAGCCAAGATACCGCCCGGGGTGGTTCTGGCTACACCTTC
TRBJ2-2 | . | TRBD2 | TRBV24-1 | CATSRRGGSGTGELFF | TGTGCCACCAGTAGACGCGGGGGAAGTGGGACCGGGGAGCTGTTTTTT
TRBJ1-2 | . | . | TRBV7-2 | CASRRDSNYGYTF | TGTGCCAGCAGGAGGGACTCTAACTATGGCTACACCTTC
TRBJ1-3 | . | TRBD1 | TRBV20-1 | CSASRQGSRNTIYF | TGCAGTGCTAGTAGACAGGGAAGCAGAAACACCATATATTTT
TRBJ1-2 | . | . | TRBV3-1/TRBV3-2 | CASSYERGGYTF | TGTGCCAGCAGCTATGAAAGGGGCGGCTACACCTTC
TRBJ2-3 | . | . | TRBV2 | CASSESGGTDTQYF | TGTGCCAGCAGTGAATCGGGGGGCACAGATACGCAGTATTTT
TRBJ2-1 | . | TRBD2 | TRBV4-2 | CASRSGGGASEQFF | TGTGCCAGCAGAAGCGGCGGGGGGGCTTCGGAGCAGTTCTTC
TRBJ2-2 | . | . | TRBV24-1 | CATARGKNTGELFF | TGTGCCACGGCCCGGGGGAAGAACACCGGGGAGCTGTTTTTT
TRBJ1-4 | . | . | TRBV10-1 | CASSESGGEKLFF | TGCGCCAGCAGTGAGTCGGGGGGGGAAAAACTGTTTTTT
TRBJ2-5 | . | . | TRBV19 | CASSSAGWQETQYF | TGTGCCAGTTCTAGCGCGGGTTGGCAAGAGACCCAGTACTTC
TRBJ1-1 | . | . | TRBV10-3 | CAISESKTGYAFF | TGTGCCATCAGTGAGTCTAAAACAGGGTACGCTTTCTTT
TRBJ2-7 | . | TRBD1 | TRBV18 | CASSLRGTGDYEQYF | TGTGCCAGCTCCCTCCGAGGGACAGGGGACTACGAGCAGTACTTC
TRBJ1-5 | . | . | TRBV27 | CASSPQGRLGPQHF | TGTGCCAGCAGTCCGCAGGGGCGTCTCGGGCCCCAGCATTTT
TRBJ2-7 | . | TRBD2 | TRBV24-1 | CATSDLRPSGGHEQYF | TGTGCCACCAGTGATTTGCGGCCTAGCGGGGGTCACGAGCAGTACTTC
TRBJ2-2 | . | TRBD1 | TRBV19 | CASTILRDRGLTGELFF | TGTGCCAGCACCATTTTGCGGGACAGGGGGCTGACCGGGGAGCTGTTTTTT
TRBJ1-1 | . | . | TRBV6-5 | CASLPTGLNTEAFF | TGTGCCAGTCTTCCTACGGGGTTGAACACTGAAGCTTTCTTT
TRBJ1-6 | . | TRBD1 | TRBV6-5 | CASSYSGTGGSPLHF | TGTGCCAGCAGTTACTCGGGGACAGGGGGCTCACCCCTCCACTTT
TRBJ1-3 | . | TRBD1 | TRBV15 | CATSIPWTGLGNTIYF | TGTGCCACCAGCATCCCATGGACAGGGTTAGGAAACACCATATATTTT
TRBJ2-7 | once | . | TRBV6-5 | CASPTAYEQYF | TGTGCCAGCCCCACGGCCTACGAGCAGTACTTC